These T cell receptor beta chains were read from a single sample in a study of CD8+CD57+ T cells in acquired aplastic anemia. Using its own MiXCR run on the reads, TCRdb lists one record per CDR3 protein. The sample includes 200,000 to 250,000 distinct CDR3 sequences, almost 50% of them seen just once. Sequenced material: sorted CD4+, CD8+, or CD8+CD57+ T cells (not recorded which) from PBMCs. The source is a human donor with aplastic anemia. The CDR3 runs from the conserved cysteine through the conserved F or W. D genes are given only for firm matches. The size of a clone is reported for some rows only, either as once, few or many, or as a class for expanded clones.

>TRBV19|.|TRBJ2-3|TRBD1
TGTGCCAGTAGTAGGTCGACAGGGGATACAGATACGCAGTATTTT
CASSRSTGDTDTQYF
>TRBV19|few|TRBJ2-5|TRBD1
TGTGCCAGCAGACATTCTCAGCAGGGACAGGGGGGGACCCAGTACTTC
CASRHSQQGQGGTQYF
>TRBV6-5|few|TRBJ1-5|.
TGTGCCATCAGTGAGCACAGGGCCGGGGAGCCCCAGCATTTT
CAISEHRAGEPQHF
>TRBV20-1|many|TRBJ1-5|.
TGCAGTGCTATACCGGACGGACTTAGCAATCAGCCCCAGCATTTT
CSAIPDGLSNQPQHF
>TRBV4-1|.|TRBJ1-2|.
TGCGCCAGCAGCCAAGGGGGTCGGGGCTACACCTTC
CASSQGGRGYTF
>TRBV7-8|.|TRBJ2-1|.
TGTGCCAGCAGCTTCACTAAAATTGAGCAGTTCTTC
CASSFTKIEQFF
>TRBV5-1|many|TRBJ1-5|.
TGCGCCAGCAGCCCCTCGGGGGGAGGAGGAGAGCAGCCCCAGCATTTT
CASSPSGGGGEQPQHF
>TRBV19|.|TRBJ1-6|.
TGTGCCAGTAAGGTTGGGCAAATCAATTCACCCCTCCACTTT
CASKVGQINSPLHF
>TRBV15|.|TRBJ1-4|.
TGTGCCACCAGCAGAGTGAATGAAAAACTGTTTTTT
CATSRVNEKLFF
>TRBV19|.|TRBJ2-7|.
TGTGCCAGTAGTATAGGGTCAGCAGGGCGTGGGGAAGAGCAGTACTTC
CASSIGSAGRGEEQYF
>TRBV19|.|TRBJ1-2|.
TGTGCCAGTAGTTCACGGGGTCTCTATGGCTACACCTTC
CASSSRGLYGYTF
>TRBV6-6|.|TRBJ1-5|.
TGTGCCAGCAGTCACTCCGGGGGCAATCAGCCCCAGCATTTT
CASSHSGGNQPQHF
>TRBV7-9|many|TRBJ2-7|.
TGTGCCAGCGGTCTCGGGAGCACCTACGAGCAGTACTTC
CASGLGSTYEQYF
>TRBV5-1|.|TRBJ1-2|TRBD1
TGCGCCAGCAGCTTGAGAGGGACAGGGGTTAACTATGGCTACACCTTC
CASSLRGTGVNYGYTF
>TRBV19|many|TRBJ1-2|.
TGTGCCAGTAGTATGCTGGAGCGGAACTATGGCTACACCTTC
CASSMLERNYGYTF
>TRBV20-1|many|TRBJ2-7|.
TGCAGTGCTACCCCCCCAGACGGCTCCTACGAGCAGTACTTC
CSATPPDGSYEQYF
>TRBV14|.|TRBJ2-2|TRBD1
TGTGCCAGCAGCCAAGATAGGGACAGGGGCCATAGCGGGGAGCTGTTTTTT
CASSQDRDRGHSGELFF
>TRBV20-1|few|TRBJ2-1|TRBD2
TGCAGTGGTGGGGGTAGCGGGGGGAACAATGAGCAGTTCTTC
CSGGGSGGNNEQFF
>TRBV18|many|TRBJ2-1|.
TGTGCCAGCTGCCCTACCCAGTGGAATGAGCAGTTCTTC
CASCPTQWNEQFF
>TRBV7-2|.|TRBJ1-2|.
TGTGCCAGCAGCTTAAACCGAGACCTTCATGGCTACACCTTC
CASSLNRDLHGYTF
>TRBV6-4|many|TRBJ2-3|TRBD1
TGTGCCAGCAGTGATGGACAGGGTCCAGATACGCAGTATTTT
CASSDGQGPDTQYF
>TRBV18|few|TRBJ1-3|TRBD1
TGTGCCAGCTCACCAACCACGGACAGGAGCTCTGGAAACACCATATATTTT
CASSPTTDRSSGNTIYF
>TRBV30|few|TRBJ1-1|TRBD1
TGTGCCTGGACGAACAGGGGATCGGAAGCTTTCTTT
CAWTNRGSEAFF
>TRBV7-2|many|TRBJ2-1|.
TGTGCCAGCAGCTTAGAGGGGGGGGACAGTCAGTTCTTC
CASSLEGGDSQFF
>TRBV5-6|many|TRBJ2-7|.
TGTGCCAGCAGCTTGGTCCCAGGGAACGAGCAGTACTTC
CASSLVPGNEQYF
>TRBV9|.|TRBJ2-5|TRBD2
TGTGCCAGCAGCGTAGGGGCTAGCGGGGCCCTGAGAGAGACCCAGTACTTC
CASSVGASGALRETQYF
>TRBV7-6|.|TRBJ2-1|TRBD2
TGTGCCAGCAGTTCGATAGCGGGGGTTCCGGTCGAGTGGTTCTTC
CASSSIAGVPVEWFF
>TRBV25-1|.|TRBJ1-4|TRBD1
TGTGCCAGCGGCAACCGTGAGAGGGGGCATGAAAAACTGTTTTTT
CASGNRERGHEKLFF
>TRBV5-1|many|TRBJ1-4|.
TGCGCCAGCAGCTTCACCGGGGCAACTAATGAAAAACTGTTTTTT
CASSFTGATNEKLFF
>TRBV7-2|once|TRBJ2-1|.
TGTGCCAGCAGCCACCCCACGGTGCAGTACAATGAGCAGTTCTTC
CASSHPTVQYNEQFF
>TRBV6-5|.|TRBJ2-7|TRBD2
TGTGCCAGCAGTTACACTAGCGGTTCCTACGAGCAGTACTTC
CASSYTSGSYEQYF
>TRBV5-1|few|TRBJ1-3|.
TGCGCCAGCAGCTTGGCTGGATATGGAAACACCATATATTTT
CASSLAGYGNTIYF
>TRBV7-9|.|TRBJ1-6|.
TGTGCCAGCAGCTTGGACAGCCTGAATTCACCCCTCCACTTT
CASSLDSLNSPLHF
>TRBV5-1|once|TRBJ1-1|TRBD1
TGCGCCAGCAGCTTAGCAGGGGGAAACACTGAAGCTTTCTTT
CASSLAGGNTEAFF
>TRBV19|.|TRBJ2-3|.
TGTGCCAGTAGTATAGATCGGGGAGAGTGGCAGTATTTT
CASSIDRGEWQYF
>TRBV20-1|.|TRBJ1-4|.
TGCAGTGCTAGAGACAGTGTTACCTTTGTAACTAATGAAAAGCTGTTTTTT
CSARDSVTFVTNEKLFF
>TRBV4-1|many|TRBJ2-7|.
TGCGCCAGCAGCCAAGCGGTCAGGGTTTTCTCCTACGAGCAGTACTTC
CASSQAVRVFSYEQYF
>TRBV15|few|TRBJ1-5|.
TGTGCCACCAGCAGCAGGAGGGCAGGGGATCAGCCCCAGCATTTT
CATSSRRAGDQPQHF
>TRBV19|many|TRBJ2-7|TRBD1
TGTGCCAGTAGTATAGAAGGGACAGGGTTCTACGAGCAGTACTTC
CASSIEGTGFYEQYF
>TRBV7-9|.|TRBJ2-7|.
TGTGCCAGCAGCACCCCCCGGGGCTACGAGCAGTACTTC
CASSTPRGYEQYF
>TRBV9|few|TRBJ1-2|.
TGTGCCAGCACCGGGGGGGGAAGGTTGAGCGGCTACACCTTC
CASTGGGRLSGYTF
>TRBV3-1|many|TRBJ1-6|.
TGTGCCAGCAGCCAAGATTTCGAATCCTATAATTCACCCCTCCACTTT
CASSQDFESYNSPLHF
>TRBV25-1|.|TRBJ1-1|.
TGTGCCAGCAGTGAACGGGCGAGGGGTTCTGAAGCTTTCTTT
CASSERARGSEAFF
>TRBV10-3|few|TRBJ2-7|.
TGTGCCATCAGGAATACAGAAGCCTACGAGCAGTACTTC
CAIRNTEAYEQYF
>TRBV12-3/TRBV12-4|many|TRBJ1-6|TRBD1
TGTGCCAGCAGCTGGGACAGGGGGCCTAATTCACCCCTCCACTTT
CASSWDRGPNSPLHF
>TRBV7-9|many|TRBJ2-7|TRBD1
TGTGCCAGCAGAGCTACAGGGGGGCCTTACGAGCAGTACTTC
CASRATGGPYEQYF
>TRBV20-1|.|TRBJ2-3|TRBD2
TGCAGTGCCGCGAAGGATAGCGGGGTCCTGGATACGCAGTATTTT
CSAAKDSGVLDTQYF
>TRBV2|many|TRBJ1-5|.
TGTGCCAGCAGTCAAAACGACAGGAGCAATCAGCCCCAGCATTTT
CASSQNDRSNQPQHF
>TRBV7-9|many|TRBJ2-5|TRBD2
TGTGCCAGCAGTCCCGGGGGGGTTACTCGGGAGACCCAGTACTTC
CASSPGGVTRETQYF
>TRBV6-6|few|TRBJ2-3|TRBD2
TGCGCCAGCAGCGAAGGACTAGCGGCGAGCACAGATACGCAGTATTTT
CASSEGLAASTDTQYF
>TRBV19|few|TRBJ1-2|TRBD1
TGTGCCAGTAGTCCCGGACAGGGCGGCTATGGCTACACCTTC
CASSPGQGGYGYTF
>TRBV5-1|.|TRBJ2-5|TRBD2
TGCGCCAGCAGCTTGGTCGGGGGGATAAAAGAGACCCAGTACTTC
CASSLVGGIKETQYF
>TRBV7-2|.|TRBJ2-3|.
TGTGCCAGCAGCTTGGGACGGTCCACAGATACGCAGTATTTT
CASSLGRSTDTQYF
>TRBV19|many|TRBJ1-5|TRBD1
TGTGCCAGTAGGATAGACAGGGAGAAGGATCAGCCCCAGCATTTT
CASRIDREKDQPQHF
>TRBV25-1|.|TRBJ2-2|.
TGTGCCAGCCGGGGGACGGTTAACACCGGGGAGCTGTTTTTT
CASRGTVNTGELFF